This TCR beta chain was captured in a study of cytomegalovirus exposure and HLA in healthy donors. This clone appeared a few times. PCR used 60 Vbeta primers and 13 Jbeta primers. The protocol was immunoSEQ multiplex PCR, while the TCRdb copy is restricted to in-frame clones and leaves out a portion. The sample records about 68,000 clones, around four fifths being singletons. Germline assignment: CDR1 MNHEY and CDR2 SMNVEV (reference sequence). Trimming cost V 10 bases and J 3 bases, with 15 bases left between them. The CDR3 sequence is 13 residues long. The origin of this receptor is a human donor in good health. The sample comprised PBMCs. The rearrangement links TRBV27 to TRBJ1-1; D is uncertain. This CDR3 is CATAATRDTEAFF. In DNA, the CDR3 is TGTGCCACCGCAGCCACTCGGGACACTGAAGCTTTCTTT.